Listed here are 7 T cell receptor beta chains from one sample, sequenced in a study of blood T cells in healthy people across ages. A second PCR, run for about 6 to 11 cycles, used a sample-barcoded 5' primer plus a J-beta primer mix. TCRdb independently ran MiXCR on the 5' RACE reads; one entry per CDR3 protein. Of about 1.8 million distinct CDR3 sequences in the sample, around half were seen once. The sequencing input was blood. These receptors were taken from a woman aged 40-49 years in good health.

This clonotype was counted between two and nine times. The chain combines TRBV9 with TRBJ2-5, with 9 bases identical to TRBD1. Trimming removed 7 bases from V and 5 bases from J; junction bases left unmatched: 6. Germline CDR1 is SGDLS and CDR2 is YYNGEE. The CDR3 is made up of 13 amino acids. As DNA, the CDR3 is TGTGCCAGCGGGACAGGGAGAATCGAGACCCAGTACTTC. The encoded protein is CASGTGRIETQYF.

Only a few counts were recorded for this clonotype. The V and J genes are TRBV5-1 and TRBJ2-1; D unresolved. Between the trimmed V and J ends, which lost 3 bases and 7 bases, there was a span of 17 bases. This CDR3 contains 15 residues. CDR1 SGHRS and CDR2 YFSETQ come from the germline V gene. The CDR3, as DNA: TGCGCCAGCAGCTCTTCACGATTAGATCCTAATGAGCAGTTCTTC. Its protein is CASSSSRLDPNEQFF.

CDR3 DNA sequence: TGCAGCGTTGATGGGACAGGGGTTGTTGGCTACACCTTC. Translated, it gives CSVDGTGVVGYTF. This chain links TRBV29-1 with TRBJ1-2; 10 bases are shared with TRBD1. This CDR3 has 13 amino acids. J lost 7 bases, V lost 3 bases, and 5 bases had no gene match. In germline, CDR1 is SQVTM, CDR2 ANQGSEA.

J is TRBJ2-3 and V is TRBV6-5; 9 bases align to TRBD1. This CDR3 spans 16 amino acids. Losses at the gene ends were 2 bases for V and 1 base for J; bases not matched to a gene: 4. Per germline, CDR1 MNHEY and CDR2 SVGAGI. CDR3 DNA sequence: TGTGCCAGCAGTTACGGGACAGGGTTCGGCACAGATACGCAGTATTTT. Its protein product is CASSYGTGFGTDTQYF.

The rearrangement uses TRBV27 and TRBJ1-6; 9 positions agree with TRBD1. V shed 2 bases and J 1 base; nucleotides not matched to a gene: 6. CDR1 and CDR2 from the germline V gene are MNHEY and SMNVEV (reference sequence). This CDR3 is 18 amino acids long. CDR3 coding DNA: TGTGCCAGCAGTTTAAGGACAGGGGCAGGGTCCTATAATTCACCCCTCCACTTT. Its translation is CASSLRTGAGSYNSPLHF.

J is TRBJ2-1 and V is TRBV27, with no clear D. CDR1 and CDR2 (germline): MNHEY, SMNVEV (reference sequence). There are 13 residues in the CDR3. V was clipped by 5 bases and J by 4 bases, with 9 bases between them. The CDR3 DNA follows: TGTGCCAGCAGTCTCCTCGTTTACAATGAGCAGTTCTTC. It translates to CASSLLVYNEQFF.

This clonotype occurred a few times. Germline is not matched at one junction end, which may reflect a read error. The CDR3 is CASSLGQRGEADTQYF. The CDR3 DNA follows: TGTGCTAGCAGCTTAGGCCAGCGGGGGGAGGCAGATACGCAGTATTTT. The chain is built from TRBV7-7 and TRBJ2-3; 9 bases align to TRBD2. Germline V lookup: CDR1 SSHAT, CDR2 FNYEAQ (reference sequence). This CDR3 has 16 amino acids.